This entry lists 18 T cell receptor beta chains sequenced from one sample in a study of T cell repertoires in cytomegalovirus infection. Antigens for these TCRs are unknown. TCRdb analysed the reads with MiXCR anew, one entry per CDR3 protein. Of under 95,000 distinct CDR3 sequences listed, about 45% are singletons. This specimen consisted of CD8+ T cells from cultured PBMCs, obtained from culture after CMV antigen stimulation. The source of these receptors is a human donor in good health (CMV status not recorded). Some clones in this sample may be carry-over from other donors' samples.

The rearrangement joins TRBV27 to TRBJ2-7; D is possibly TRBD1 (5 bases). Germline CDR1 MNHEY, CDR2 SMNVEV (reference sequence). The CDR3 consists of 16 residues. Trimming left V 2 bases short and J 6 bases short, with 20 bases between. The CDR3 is CASSLNPGKGLREQYF. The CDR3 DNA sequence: TGTGCCAGCAGTTTAAACCCCGGAAAGGGGCTCCGCGAGCAGTACTTC.

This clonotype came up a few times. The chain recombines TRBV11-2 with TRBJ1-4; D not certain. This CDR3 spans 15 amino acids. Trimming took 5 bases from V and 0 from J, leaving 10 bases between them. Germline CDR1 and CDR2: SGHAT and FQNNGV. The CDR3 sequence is CASSRTGATNEKLFF. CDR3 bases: TGTGCCAGCAGCCGAACCGGTGCAACTAATGAAAAACTGTTTTTT.

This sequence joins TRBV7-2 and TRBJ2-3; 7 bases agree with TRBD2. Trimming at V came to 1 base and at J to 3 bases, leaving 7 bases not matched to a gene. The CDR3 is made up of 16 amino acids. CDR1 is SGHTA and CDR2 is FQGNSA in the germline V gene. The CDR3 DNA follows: TGTGCCAGCAGCTTAGTGGCGGGAGTTTGGACAGATACGCAGTATTTT. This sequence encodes CASSLVAGVWTDTQYF.

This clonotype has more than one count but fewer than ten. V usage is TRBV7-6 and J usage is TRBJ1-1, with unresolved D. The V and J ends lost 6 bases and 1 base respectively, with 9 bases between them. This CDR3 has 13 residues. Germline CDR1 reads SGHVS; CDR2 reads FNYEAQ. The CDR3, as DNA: TGTGCCAGCAGGGAGACGCCGAACACTGAAGCTTTCTTT. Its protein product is CASRETPNTEAFF.

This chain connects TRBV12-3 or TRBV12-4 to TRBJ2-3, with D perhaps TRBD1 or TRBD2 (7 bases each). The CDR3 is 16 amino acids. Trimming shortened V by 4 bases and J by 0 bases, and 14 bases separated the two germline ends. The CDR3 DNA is TGTGCCAGCAGTTCAGGGGGGGGCTTTAGCACAGATACGCAGTATTTT. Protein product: CASSSGGGFSTDTQYF.

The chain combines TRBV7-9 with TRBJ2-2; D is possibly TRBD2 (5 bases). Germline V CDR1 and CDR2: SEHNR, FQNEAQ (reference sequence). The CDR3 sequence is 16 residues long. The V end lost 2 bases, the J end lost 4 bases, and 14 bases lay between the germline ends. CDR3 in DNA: TGTGCCAGCAGCTTAAGGACTGAGAGCCCCACCGGGGAGCTGTTTTTT. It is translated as CASSLRTESPTGELFF.

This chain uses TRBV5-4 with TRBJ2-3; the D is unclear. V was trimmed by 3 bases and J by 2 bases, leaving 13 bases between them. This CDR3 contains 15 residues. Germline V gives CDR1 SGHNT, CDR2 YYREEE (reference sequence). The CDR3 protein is CASSWAFGPTDTQYF. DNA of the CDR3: TGTGCCAGCAGCTGGGCATTCGGCCCCACAGATACGCAGTATTTT.

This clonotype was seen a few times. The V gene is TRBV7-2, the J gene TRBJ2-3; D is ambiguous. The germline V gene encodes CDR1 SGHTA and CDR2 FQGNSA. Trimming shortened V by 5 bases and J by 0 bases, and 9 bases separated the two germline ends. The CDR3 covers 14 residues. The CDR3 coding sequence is TGTGCCAGCAGCAAATCCGCTAGCACAGATACGCAGTATTTT. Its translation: CASSKSASTDTQYF.

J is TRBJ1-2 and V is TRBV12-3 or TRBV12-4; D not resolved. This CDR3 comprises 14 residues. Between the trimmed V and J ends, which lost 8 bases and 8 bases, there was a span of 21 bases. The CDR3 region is CASFSGVPLWGYTF. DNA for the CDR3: TGTGCCAGCTTTTCCGGGGTTCCCCTTTGGGGCTACACCTTC.

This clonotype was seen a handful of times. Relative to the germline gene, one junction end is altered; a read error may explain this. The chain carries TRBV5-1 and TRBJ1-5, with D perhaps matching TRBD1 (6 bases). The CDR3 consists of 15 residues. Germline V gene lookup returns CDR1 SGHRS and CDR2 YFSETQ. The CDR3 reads CASSRAAGGNQPQHF. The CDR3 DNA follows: TGTGCCAGCAGCCGGGCGGCAGGGGGCAATCAGCCCCAGCATTTT.

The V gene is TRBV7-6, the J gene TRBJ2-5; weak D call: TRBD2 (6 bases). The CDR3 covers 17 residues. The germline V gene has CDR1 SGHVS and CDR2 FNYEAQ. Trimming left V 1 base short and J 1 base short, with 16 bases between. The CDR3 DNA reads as TGTGCCAGCAGCTTAGTAATGCCTAGCGAGATCCAAGAGACCCAGTACTTC. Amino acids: CASSLVMPSEIQETQYF.

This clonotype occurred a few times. CDR3 region: CASRIQEGIQYF. CDR3 nucleotide sequence: TGTGCCAGCCGGATCCAGGAGGGCATTCAGTACTTC. This rearrangement joins TRBV19 to TRBJ2-4; possibly TRBD2 for D (6 bases). V was trimmed by 9 bases and J by 9 bases, leaving 15 bases between them. Per the germline V gene, CDR1 is LNHDA and CDR2 is SQIVND (reference sequence). The CDR3 totals 12 residues. Full variable domain (missing parts from reference TRBV19 and TRBJ2-4): DGGITQSPKYLFRKEGQNVTLSCEQNLNHDAMYWYRQDPGQGLRLIYYSQIVNDFQKGDIAEGYSVSREKKESFPLTVTSAQKNPTAFYLCASRIQEGIQYFGAGTRLSVL.

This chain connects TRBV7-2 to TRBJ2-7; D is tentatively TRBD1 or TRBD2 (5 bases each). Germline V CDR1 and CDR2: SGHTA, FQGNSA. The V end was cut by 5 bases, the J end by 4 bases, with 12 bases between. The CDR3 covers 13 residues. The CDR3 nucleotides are TGTGCCAGCAGCCGTGGGACGGAGTACGAGCAGTACTTC. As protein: CASSRGTEYEQYF. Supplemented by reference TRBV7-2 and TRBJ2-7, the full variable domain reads GAGVSQSPSNKVTEKGKDVELRCDPISGHTALYWYRQSLGQGLEFLIYFQGNSAPDKSGLPSDRFSAERTGGSVSTLTIQRTQQEDSAVYLCASSRGTEYEQYFGPGTRLTVT.

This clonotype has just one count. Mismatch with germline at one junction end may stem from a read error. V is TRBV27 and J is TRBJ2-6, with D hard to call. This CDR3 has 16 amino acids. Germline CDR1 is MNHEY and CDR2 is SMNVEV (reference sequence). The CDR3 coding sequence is TGTGCCAGCAGTTTATTCTGGGTCTCTGAGGCCAACGTCCTGACTTTC. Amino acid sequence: CASSLFWVSEANVLTF.

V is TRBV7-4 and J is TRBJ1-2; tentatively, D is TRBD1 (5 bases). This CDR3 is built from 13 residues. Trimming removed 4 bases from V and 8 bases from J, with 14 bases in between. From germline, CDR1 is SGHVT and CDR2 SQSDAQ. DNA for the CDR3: TGTGCCAGCAGCTCTCCGGAGGGGACCGGCTACACCTTC. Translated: CASSSPEGTGYTF.

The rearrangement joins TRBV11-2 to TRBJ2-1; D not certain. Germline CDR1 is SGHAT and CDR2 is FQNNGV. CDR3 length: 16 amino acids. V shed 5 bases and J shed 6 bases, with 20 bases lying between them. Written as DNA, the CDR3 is TGTGCCAGCAGCCCTCACGAGACGGCCAGGCGCAATGAGCAGTTCTTC. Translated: CASSPHETARRNEQFF. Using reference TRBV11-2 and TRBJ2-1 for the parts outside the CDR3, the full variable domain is EAGVAQSPRYKIIEKRQSVAFWCNPISGHATLYWYQQILGQGPKLLIQFQNNGVVDDSQLPKDRFSAERLKGVDSTLKIQPAKLEDSAVYLCASSPHETARRNEQFFGPGTRLTVL.

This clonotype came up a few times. CDR3 sequence (DNA): TGTGCCAGCAGCCGGACTAGCGGGATTAGAGTTACCTACGAGCAGTACTTC. It specifies CASSRTSGIRVTYEQYF. The J gene is TRBJ2-7, the V gene TRBV7-2; 12 nucleotides align to TRBD2. Germline values: CDR1 SGHTA, CDR2 FQGNSA. Unmatched junction bases numbered 10, after V lost 5 bases and J lost 2 bases. This CDR3 has 17 residues. Full variable domain (remainder filled in from reference TRBV7-2 and TRBJ2-7): GAGVSQSPSNKVTEKGKDVELRCDPISGHTALYWYRQSLGQGLEFLIYFQGNSAPDKSGLPSDRFSAERTGGSVSTLTIQRTQQEDSAVYLCASSRTSGIRVTYEQYFGPGTRLTVT.

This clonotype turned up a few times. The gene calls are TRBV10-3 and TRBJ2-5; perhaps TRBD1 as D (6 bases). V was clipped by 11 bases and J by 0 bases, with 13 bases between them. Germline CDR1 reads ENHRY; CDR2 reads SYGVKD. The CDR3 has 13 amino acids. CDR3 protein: CALSRDNQETQYF. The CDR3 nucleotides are TGTGCCCTCTCCCGGGACAACCAAGAGACCCAGTACTTC.